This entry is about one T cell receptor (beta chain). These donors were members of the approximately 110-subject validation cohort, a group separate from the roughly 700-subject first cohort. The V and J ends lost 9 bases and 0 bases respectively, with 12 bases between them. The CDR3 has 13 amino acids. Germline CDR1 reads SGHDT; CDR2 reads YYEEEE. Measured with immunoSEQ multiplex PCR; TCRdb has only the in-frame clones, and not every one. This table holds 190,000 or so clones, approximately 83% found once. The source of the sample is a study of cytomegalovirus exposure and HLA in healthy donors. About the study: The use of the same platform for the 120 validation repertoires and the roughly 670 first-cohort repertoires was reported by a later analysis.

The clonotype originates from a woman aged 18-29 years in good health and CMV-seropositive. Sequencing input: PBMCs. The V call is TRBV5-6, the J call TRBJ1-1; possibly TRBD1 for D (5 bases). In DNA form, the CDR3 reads TGTGCCACCAGACAGTTCATGAACACTGAAGCTTTCTTT. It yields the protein CATRQFMNTEAFF.